This T cell receptor beta chain was sequenced during a study of cytomegalovirus exposure and HLA in healthy donors. Study-level results: As a later analysis revealed, the rate of TCR association differed by HLA locus, with DRB1 most and HLA-C fewest. TRBV6-2, TRBV6-3 and some other V segments were unresolvable in 87-base-pair reads.

This clone has just a few counts. Antigen unknown. The primer mix had 60 Vbeta and 13 Jbeta primers. The protocol was immunoSEQ multiplex PCR, while the TCRdb copy is restricted to in-frame clones and leaves out a portion. The sample gives about 140,000 clones, roughly 73% of which show up once; about 3.1% is in the top ten. CDR3 length: 17 amino acids. V dropped 1 base and J dropped 5; count of bases not matched to a gene: 11. The germline CDR1 and CDR2 sequences are MGHRA and YSYEKL. Source material: PBMCs. This sequence originates from a man aged 40-50 years in good health and CMV-seronegative. The chain couples TRBV4-1 to TRBJ2-3; 8 bases align to TRBD2. The CDR3 spells CASSQVLVRGVGDTQYF. The CDR3 nucleotides read TGCGCCAGCAGCCAAGTTCTGGTGCGGGGGGTTGGAGATACGCAGTATTTT.